Below, 10 T cell receptor beta chains from the same sample are listed, as sequenced in a study of cytomegalovirus exposure and HLA in healthy donors. The primer mix had 60 Vbeta and 13 Jbeta primers. Profiled with immunoSEQ multiplex PCR; TCRdb holds only in-frame clones, not every one. This sample has some 170,000 clones, with over 65% found just once. The specimen sequenced was PBMCs. These receptors were obtained from a man aged 18-30 years in good health and CMV-seropositive.

This rearrangement joins TRBV11-2 to TRBJ1-6; 9 bases match TRBD1. The CDR3 is made up of 17 amino acids. The V segment lost 5 bases and the J segment 4 bases; nucleotides outside the gene matches: 9. The V gene's germline CDR1 is SGHAT and CDR2 FQNNGV. The chain's CDR3 is CASSVTRDRDYNSPLHF. The CDR3 DNA reads as TGTGCCAGCAGCGTAACCCGGGACAGGGATTATAATTCACCCCTCCACTTT. The variable domain in full, completed from reference TRBV11-2 and TRBJ1-6, reads EAGVAQSPRYKIIEKRQSVAFWCNPISGHATLYWYQQILGQGPKLLIQFQNNGVVDDSQLPKDRFSAERLKGVDSTLKIQPAKLEDSAVYLCASSVTRDRDYNSPLHFGNGTRLTVT.

This chain uses TRBV28 with TRBJ2-5; 11 nucleotides agree with TRBD1. Germline assignment: CDR1 MDHEN and CDR2 SYDVKM. CDR3 length equals 16 residues. Trimming at V came to 6 bases and at J to 2 bases, leaving 8 bases not matched to a gene. The chain's CDR3 is CASRPVRDRGQETQYF. CDR3 DNA: TGTGCCAGCAGGCCTGTCAGGGACAGGGGGCAAGAGACCCAGTACTTC.

The V and J genes are TRBV4-1 and TRBJ2-1; 9 bases are a match to TRBD1. This CDR3 comprises 20 residues. CDR1 MGHRA and CDR2 YSYEKL come from the germline V gene. J gave up 1 base and V 1 base, and 14 bases lay outside the gene matches. In nucleotides, the CDR3 is TGCGCCAGCAGCCAAGCCTTAGGGGCCTTCGGGACAGGGTCCTACAATGAGCAGTTCTTC. Translating it yields CASSQALGAFGTGSYNEQFF.

J is TRBJ1-5 and V is TRBV6-5; D might be TRBD1 (5 bases). V shed 6 bases and J shed 7 bases, with 13 bases lying between them. Germline CDR1 and CDR2: MNHEY and SVGAGI. The CDR3 contains 13 residues. For the CDR3, the DNA is TGTGCCAGCAGCCTTTCCAGGGCCCAGCCCCAGCATTTT. Translated, it gives CASSLSRAQPQHF.

The chain combines TRBV19 with TRBJ1-4; 8 bases align to TRBD1. Germline loops: CDR1 LNHDA, CDR2 SQIVND (reference sequence). The CDR3 runs 15 residues. Losses at the gene ends were 5 bases for V and 8 bases for J; bases not matched to a gene: 10. Written as DNA, the CDR3 is TGTGCCAGTAGTGCGAGACAGGGGCGCGGCGAAAAACTGTTTTTT. It yields the protein CASSARQGRGEKLFF.

The V gene is TRBV5-1, the J gene TRBJ1-1, with TRBD1 identical over 9 bases. CDR1 and CDR2 (germline): SGHRS, YFSETQ. CDR3 length: 16 amino acids. The J segment lost 1 base and the V segment lost 5 bases, leaving 9 bases of the junction unmatched. This chain's CDR3 is CASSHGQGRRNTEAFF. As DNA, the CDR3 is TGCGCCAGCAGTCACGGACAGGGGCGGAGGAACACTGAAGCTTTCTTT.

The gene calls are TRBV7-2 and TRBJ1-1, with 9 bases that match TRBD1. CDR1 and CDR2 from the germline V gene are SGHTA and FQGNSA. J gave up 7 bases and V 6 bases, and 12 bases lay outside the gene matches. The CDR3 has 15 residues. CDR3 in DNA: TGTGCCAGCAGGACTCACCCACAGGGGGCGGTTGAAGCTTTCTTT. Its translation is CASRTHPQGAVEAFF.

V and J are TRBV6-1 and TRBJ2-1, with TRBD2 identical over 10 bases. Germline V CDR1 and CDR2: MNHNS, SASEGT. The CDR3 totals 17 residues. V lost 0 bases to trimming and J lost 8 bases; unmatched junction nucleotides: 10. The CDR3 region is CASSEAIGLAEGDEQFF. CDR3 DNA sequence: TGTGCCAGCAGTGAAGCCATCGGACTAGCGGAGGGGGATGAGCAGTTCTTC.

This clone was recorded only once. This chain links TRBV15 with TRBJ1-4, with TRBD1 identical over 7 bases. The CDR3 is 15 amino acids. Germline lookup yields CDR1 LNHNV and CDR2 YYDKDF (reference sequence). V trimming: 0 bases; J trimming: 6 bases; junction bases outside the gene matches: 4. DNA of the CDR3: TGTGCCACCAGCAGAGATCAGGGGGTCGATGAAAAACTGTTTTTT. This gives the protein CATSRDQGVDEKLFF.

The chain carries TRBV15 and TRBJ1-1; 7 bases line up with TRBD1. The V segment lost 3 bases and the J segment 1 base; nucleotides outside the gene matches: 5. The CDR3 totals 15 residues. Per the germline V gene, CDR1 is LNHNV and CDR2 is YYDKDF (reference sequence). The DNA for the CDR3 is TGTGCCACCAGCAGGTTCACAGGGGCGAACACTGAAGCTTTCTTT. It specifies CATSRFTGANTEAFF.